The 5 T cell receptor beta chains below come from one sample, sequenced in a study of shared clonotypes between healthy human individuals. Only in-frame clones appear in the TCRdb table, and some are missing; sequencing was by immunoSEQ multiplex PCR. The table has over a million clones, over 95% seen once; the top ten hold approximately 1%. Material: naive CD4+ T cells sorted from blood. Subset specified: CD45RA+ positively selected. The receptors were sampled from a young man in good health.

The genes are TRBV5-5 and TRBJ1-5; D is unclear. This CDR3 is built from 12 residues. The V end lost 2 bases, the J end lost 5 bases, and 5 bases lay between the germline ends. CDR1 is SGHKS, CDR2 YYEKEE, per germline (reference sequence). The DNA of the CDR3 is TGTGCCAGCAGCTTTACCGATCAGCCCCAGCATTTT. This codes for CASSFTDQPQHF.

The chain carries TRBV6-1 and TRBJ1-5; TRBD1 agrees at 8 bases. The V gene end was trimmed by 5 bases and the J gene end by 6 bases; junction bases not matched to a gene: 3. This CDR3 region has 13 residues. Germline loops: CDR1 MNHNS, CDR2 SASEGT. This CDR3 is CASSKDRGQPQHF. As DNA, the CDR3 is TGTGCCAGCAGTAAAGACAGGGGTCAGCCCCAGCATTTT.

The sample holds a few counts of this clone. The J gene is TRBJ2-7, the V gene TRBV7-3; no reliable D call. Germline V gene data show CDR1 as SGHTA and CDR2 as FQGTGA. This CDR3 is built from 12 residues. V lost 4 bases, J lost 6 bases, and 10 bases lay in between. The CDR3 region has the DNA TGTGCCAGCAGCTACCCATCCAGCGAGCAGTACTTC. It translates to CASSYPSSEQYF.

The rearrangement uses TRBV7-9 and TRBJ2-1; D might be TRBD2 (6 bases). Germline CDR1 SEHNR, CDR2 FQNEAQ (reference sequence). The V end was cut by 10 bases, the J end by 5 bases, with 18 bases between. The CDR3 runs 14 residues. Written as DNA, the CDR3 is TGTGCCACCACCACAAGCGGGCCTCACAATGAGCAGTTCTTC. This translates into CATTTSGPHNEQFF.

This rearrangement joins TRBV7-9 to TRBJ2-7; tentative D call: TRBD2 (6 bases). The CDR3 contains 14 residues. Germline CDR1 reads SEHNR; CDR2 reads FQNEAQ (reference sequence). Trimming cost V 5 bases and J 1 base, with 12 bases left between them. The CDR3 loop is CASSPAGGSYEQYF. Here the CDR3 DNA reads TGTGCCAGCAGCCCTGCTGGGGGGTCCTACGAGCAGTACTTC.